This is a list of T cell receptor beta chains from one sample in a study of cytotoxic CD8 clonotypes in ibrutinib-treated CLL. Using immunoSEQ multiplex PCR, the repertoire was profiled, and TCRdb retains in-frame clones only, with some absent. Here the sample spans 49,000 or so clones, around 53% being singletons. The sample here was PBMCs, taken after 12 months of ibrutinib treatment. All receptors derive from a human donor with chronic lymphocytic leukemia. CDR3s include the opening cysteine and the closing phenylalanine or tryptophan. Each record gives: clone size, D gene, V gene, J gene, CDR3 DNA, CDR3 protein. The D gene is left open where the match is weak. Expanded clones are given a class, and other clones once, few, many or no size at all.

>.|TRBD1|TRBV6-4|TRBJ1-1
TGTGCCAGCAGTGACTTGAGAGCAGGGGGCACATGGAACACTGAAGCTTTCTTT
CASSDLRAGGTWNTEAFF
>.|TRBD1|TRBV5-4|TRBJ2-2
TGTGCCAGCAGCTTCCCCGGGACAGGGTTATCCGGGGAGCTGTTTTTT
CASSFPGTGLSGELFF
>.|.|TRBV28|TRBJ2-7
TGTGCCAGCAGTAGATACTACGAGCAGTACTTC
CASSRYYEQYF
>.|.|TRBV6-1|TRBJ2-5
TGTGCCAGCAGTGAACTAATAGAGACCCAGTACTTC
CASSELIETQYF
>.|TRBD2|TRBV11-3|TRBJ2-3
TGTGCCAGCAGCTTGACTAGCGGGGCCCAGGGTGGGCAGTATTTT
CASSLTSGAQGGQYF
>many|TRBD1|TRBV27|TRBJ1-1
TGTGCCAGCAGAGCTGCAGGGGGCATGACTGAAGCTTTCTTT
CASRAAGGMTEAFF
>.|TRBD1|TRBV28|TRBJ1-4
TGTGCCAGCAGGTTACAGGGGGCAGGAGAAAAACTGTTTTTT
CASRLQGAGEKLFF
>.|.|TRBV5-6|TRBJ1-5
TGTGCCAGCAGCTTGGGTTCGCTGGGCAATCAGCCCCAGCATTTT
CASSLGSLGNQPQHF
>.|.|TRBV4-1|TRBJ2-1
TGCGCCAGCAGCCAAAGTCCCTGGGGGCTCAATGAGCAGTTCTTC
CASSQSPWGLNEQFF
>.|TRBD1|TRBV7-2|TRBJ1-4
TGTGCCAGCAGCTTAGTACAGGGGTCTAATGAAAAACTGTTTTTT
CASSLVQGSNEKLFF
>once|TRBD1|TRBV5-1|TRBJ2-7
TGCGCCAGCAGCCCCCAGGGGGCGGACGGCTCCGAGCAGTACTTC
CASSPQGADGSEQYF
>few|TRBD1|TRBV7-7|TRBJ2-1
TGTGCTAGCAGCGCAGGGACAGGGAACAATGAGCAGTTCTTC
CASSAGTGNNEQFF
>few|TRBD1|TRBV28|TRBJ2-7
TGTGCCAGCTATGACAGGGATTCATACGAGCAGTACTTC
CASYDRDSYEQYF
>.|.|TRBV7-2|TRBJ1-6
TGTGCCAGCAGCCCGGCCGATTCACCCCTCCACTTT
CASSPADSPLHF
>.|.|TRBV5-1|TRBJ1-1
TGCGCCAGTATCCTACAGGGTGGCTTAGCTTTCTTT
CASILQGGLAFF
>.|.|TRBV13|TRBJ2-6
TGTGCCAGCAGCCCGTCGAGGGCCAACGTCCTGACTTTC
CASSPSRANVLTF
>few|.|TRBV18|TRBJ2-3
TGTGCCAGCTCACCGGCAGATACGCAGTATTTT
CASSPADTQYF
>.|.|TRBV29-1|TRBJ2-5
TGCAGCGTTGACACAAGGGAAGGTTGGGAGACCCAGTACTTC
CSVDTREGWETQYF
>.|TRBD2|TRBV5-1|TRBJ2-1
TGCGCCAGCAGCCCCTGGGGCGGGAGGGCCGGACTCGATGAGCAGTTCTTC
CASSPWGGRAGLDEQFF
>.|.|TRBV5-1|TRBJ2-5
TGCGCCAGCAGCTCCCGCGGTGAAGAGACCCAGTACTTC
CASSSRGEETQYF
>.|TRBD1|TRBV29-1|TRBJ1-2
TGCAGCGTTGAGGGACAGAACTATGGCTACACCTTC
CSVEGQNYGYTF
>once|TRBD1|TRBV5-1|TRBJ2-1
TGCGCCAGCAGCCAGACGGGACAGGGTGACTACAATGAGCAGTTCTTC
CASSQTGQGDYNEQFF
>.|.|TRBV27|TRBJ1-5
TGTGCCCAAAGCCGATTGGGGACAAGGCCCAATCAGCCCCAGCATTTT
CAQSRLGTRPNQPQHF
>.|.|TRBV12-5|TRBJ1-5
TGTGCTAGTGGTTTGCGGGGTCAGCAATTTGATAGCAATCAGCCCCAGCATTTT
CASGLRGQQFDSNQPQHF
>.|.|TRBV28|TRBJ1-2
TGTGCCAGCAGTTTAATCAGGAGCTATGGCTACACCTTC
CASSLIRSYGYTF
>.|TRBD2|TRBV11-1|TRBJ2-1
TGTGCCAGCAGCTTAGCGGGAGGGCCGGGTGAGCAGTTCTTC
CASSLAGGPGEQFF
>few|.|TRBV18|TRBJ2-7
TGTGCCAGCTCACCGGACAGTAGGGAGCAGTACTTC
CASSPDSREQYF
>.|.|TRBV30|TRBJ1-2
TGTGCCTGGAGATATCAGGGCTATGGCTACACCTTC
CAWRYQGYGYTF
>.|TRBD1|TRBV6-1|TRBJ1-2
TGTGCCAGCAGCTCAGGGACAGGGCACTATGGCTACACCTTC
CASSSGTGHYGYTF
>.|.|TRBV6-5|TRBJ2-2
TGTGCCAGCAGTTACTCGGAGGGGGCCGGGGAGCTGTTTTTT
CASSYSEGAGELFF
>.|.|TRBV19|TRBJ2-5
TGTGCCAGTAGTATAAGCGGGTTCCAAGAGACCCAGTACTTC
CASSISGFQETQYF
>.|.|TRBV6-1|TRBJ1-2
TGTGCCAGCAGTGAAGAACAGCACTATGGCTACACCTTC
CASSEEQHYGYTF
>.|.|TRBV5-1|TRBJ2-7
TGCGCCAGCAGCCGCTACGTCACAGGAGGCGAGCAGTACTTC
CASSRYVTGGEQYF
>.|TRBD2|TRBV7-2|TRBJ2-7
TGTGCCAGCAGCTTACCCTACTCTCCTACTAGCGGGAGGGCCTACGAGCAGTACTTC
CASSLPYSPTSGRAYEQYF
>few|.|TRBV11-2|TRBJ2-5
TGTGCCAGCAAGGCTTTAGGAGAGACCCAGTACTTC
CASKALGETQYF
>.|.|TRBV19|TRBJ1-5
TGTGCCAGTAGTAGCACGCCGGGTCAGCCCCAGCATTTT
CASSSTPGQPQHF
>.|.|TRBV11-2|TRBJ2-7
TGTGCCAGCGAGGGCAATTCCCACGAGCAGTACTTC
CASEGNSHEQYF